The present T cell receptor (beta chain) was sequenced within a study of Ad26.COV2.S vaccination and SARS-CoV-2 variants. Some clones are missing from TCRdb's copy, which holds only in-frame ones; the method was immunoSEQ multiplex PCR. The sample lists over 110,000 clones, 86% occurring once. Findings of the study overall: Similar non-spike TCR breadth was seen in vaccine and placebo recipients.

For this clone: Its antigen is not known.

The CDR3 is 15 amino acids. V dropped 0 bases and J dropped 1 base, with 6 bases sitting between them. CDR1 and CDR2 from the germline V gene are LNHNV and YYDKDF (reference sequence). This sequence joins TRBV15 and TRBJ2-2; unclear D gene. This sample comprised peripheral blood, obtained after recovery from COVID-19. The sequence was collected from a human donor who had recovered from COVID-19. CDR3 loop: CATSRDMGNTGELFF. CDR3 bases: TGTGCCACCAGCAGAGATATGGGGAACACCGGGGAGCTGTTTTTT.